This is a list of T cell receptor beta chains from one sample in a study of blood T cells in healthy people across ages. Each CDR3 protein gets one entry after TCRdb re-called the 5' RACE reads with MiXCR. The repertoire holds some 930,000 distinct CDR3 sequences, 25% to 35% seen once, with 10% to 13% in the top ten. This sample also belongs to another study, concerning T cells of mothers and their children.

Sequenced input: blood. Source of these receptors: a woman between 40 and 50 years old in good health. Each CDR3 is given with its conserved first and last residue. Fields, in order: V gene, clone size, D gene, J gene, CDR3 protein, CDR3 DNA. A D gene is named only where the DNA matches it firmly. Expanded clones are given a class, and other clones once, few, many or no size at all.

v_call: TRBV29-1; clone_size: few; d_call: TRBD1; j_call: TRBJ2-3; cdr3_aa: CSVEGLRDRAGDTQYF; cdr3_nt: TGCAGCGTTGAAGGTTTGAGGGACAGGGCCGGAGATACGCAGTATTTT
v_call: TRBV27; clone_size: NA; d_call: NA; j_call: TRBJ2-7; cdr3_aa: CASRLESLNFYEQYF; cdr3_nt: TGTGCCAGCAGACTAGAGTCCCTTAATTTCTACGAGCAGTACTTC
v_call: TRBV6-6; clone_size: NA; d_call: NA; j_call: TRBJ2-5; cdr3_aa: CASSYTPSIKQYF; cdr3_nt: TGTGCCAGCAGTTACACCCCATCTATTAAGCAGTACTTC
v_call: TRBV3-1; clone_size: NA; d_call: TRBD1; j_call: TRBJ1-1; cdr3_aa: CASSHHGQGETEAFF; cdr3_nt: TGTGCCAGCAGCCATCACGGACAGGGGGAGACTGAAGCTTTCTTT
v_call: TRBV30; clone_size: NA; d_call: TRBD1; j_call: TRBJ2-7; cdr3_aa: CAWSPGQGAGEQYF; cdr3_nt: TGTGCCTGGAGTCCGGGACAGGGGGCAGGAGAGCAGTACTTC
v_call: TRBV3-1; clone_size: NA; d_call: TRBD1; j_call: TRBJ1-5; cdr3_aa: CASSQNPGQGNQPQHF; cdr3_nt: TGTGCCAGCAGCCAAAATCCGGGACAGGGAAATCAGCCCCAGCATTTT
v_call: TRBV5-5; clone_size: many; d_call: NA; j_call: TRBJ2-1; cdr3_aa: CASSLGLGPYNEQFF; cdr3_nt: TGTGCCAGCAGTTTGGGGCTAGGGCCCTACAATGAGCAGTTCTTC
v_call: TRBV29-1; clone_size: NA; d_call: TRBD1; j_call: TRBJ2-2; cdr3_aa: CSAGQGATGELFF; cdr3_nt: TGCAGCGCCGGACAGGGGGCCACCGGGGAGCTGTTTTTT
v_call: TRBV10-3; clone_size: NA; d_call: NA; j_call: TRBJ1-4; cdr3_aa: CAISESGGGGEKLFF; cdr3_nt: TGTGCCATCAGTGAGTCAGGAGGAGGTGGAGAAAAACTGTTTTTT
v_call: TRBV5-1; clone_size: many; d_call: TRBD2; j_call: TRBJ2-7; cdr3_aa: CASSLTSGGYEQYF; cdr3_nt: TGCGCCAGCAGCTTGACTAGCGGGGGCTACGAGCAGTACTTC
v_call: TRBV12-3/TRBV12-4; clone_size: few; d_call: NA; j_call: TRBJ1-2; cdr3_aa: CASSLAGAPYGYTF; cdr3_nt: TGTGCCAGCAGTTTAGCCGGGGCGCCCTATGGCTACACCTTC
v_call: TRBV28; clone_size: few; d_call: NA; j_call: TRBJ1-1; cdr3_aa: CASTGGAGNTEAFF; cdr3_nt: TGTGCCAGCACGGGCGGGGCGGGAAACACTGAAGCTTTCTTT
v_call: TRBV7-9; clone_size: many; d_call: TRBD1; j_call: TRBJ2-7; cdr3_aa: CASSSTGKRWDYEQYF; cdr3_nt: TGTGCCAGCAGCTCGACAGGGAAACGCTGGGACTACGAGCAGTACTTC
v_call: TRBV4-2; clone_size: few; d_call: TRBD1; j_call: TRBJ2-1; cdr3_aa: CASSLSGTGANNEQFF; cdr3_nt: TGTGCCAGCAGCCTGTCGGGGACAGGGGCGAACAATGAGCAGTTCTTC
v_call: TRBV27; clone_size: few; d_call: TRBD1; j_call: TRBJ1-1; cdr3_aa: CASSSRGVVTEAFF; cdr3_nt: TGTGCCAGCAGTTCCAGGGGGGTGGTCACTGAAGCTTTCTTT
v_call: TRBV6-5; clone_size: many; d_call: NA; j_call: TRBJ1-6; cdr3_aa: CASRLGVNSPLHF; cdr3_nt: TGTGCCAGCAGGTTGGGTGTAAATTCACCCCTCCACTTT
v_call: TRBV7-2; clone_size: NA; d_call: NA; j_call: TRBJ1-2; cdr3_aa: CASSSQGLGYGYTF; cdr3_nt: TGTGCCAGCAGCTCACAGGGATTGGGGTATGGCTACACCTTC
v_call: TRBV28; clone_size: NA; d_call: TRBD1; j_call: TRBJ1-2; cdr3_aa: CASSARQGGGNGYTF; cdr3_nt: TGTGCCAGCAGTGCCCGACAGGGAGGGGGTAATGGCTACACCTTC
v_call: TRBV6-2/TRBV6-3; clone_size: NA; d_call: NA; j_call: TRBJ1-1; cdr3_aa: CASSIHSNMNTEAFF; cdr3_nt: TGTGCCAGCAGTATACACAGCAACATGAACACTGAAGCTTTCTTT
v_call: TRBV4-1; clone_size: many; d_call: TRBD1; j_call: TRBJ1-2; cdr3_aa: CASSRSDRESFYGYTF; cdr3_nt: TGCGCCAGCAGCAGATCGGACAGGGAAAGTTTCTATGGCTACACCTTC
v_call: TRBV7-9; clone_size: many; d_call: TRBD1; j_call: TRBJ2-3; cdr3_aa: CASSFSGTGMAVGTDTQYF; cdr3_nt: TGTGCCAGCAGCTTCTCGGGGACAGGGATGGCCGTCGGCACAGATACGCAGTATTTT
v_call: TRBV20-1; clone_size: many; d_call: NA; j_call: TRBJ2-7; cdr3_aa: CSASTGQSYEQYF; cdr3_nt: TGCAGTGCTAGTACAGGACAGAGTTACGAGCAGTACTTC
v_call: TRBV11-3; clone_size: NA; d_call: TRBD2; j_call: TRBJ2-3; cdr3_aa: CASALGGGGTDTQYF; cdr3_nt: TGTGCGAGCGCCTTGGGTGGGGGGGGCACAGATACGCAGTATTTT
v_call: TRBV3-1; clone_size: many; d_call: NA; j_call: TRBJ2-1; cdr3_aa: CASSQEGVVDRRNEQFF; cdr3_nt: TGTGCCAGCAGCCAAGAAGGAGTAGTGGATAGGCGGAATGAGCAGTTCTTC
v_call: TRBV7-2; clone_size: NA; d_call: NA; j_call: TRBJ2-7; cdr3_aa: CASSLEFGYEQYF; cdr3_nt: TGTGCCAGCAGCTTAGAGTTTGGCTACGAGCAGTACTTC
v_call: TRBV6-5; clone_size: NA; d_call: TRBD1; j_call: TRBJ2-5; cdr3_aa: CASSKTTGVETQYF; cdr3_nt: TGTGCCAGCAGCAAGACAACAGGGGTAGAGACCCAGTACTTC
v_call: TRBV19; clone_size: few; d_call: NA; j_call: TRBJ2-7; cdr3_aa: CARSILGGTDTYEQYF; cdr3_nt: TGTGCCAGGAGTATTTTGGGGGGCACAGACACCTACGAGCAGTACTTC
v_call: TRBV19; clone_size: many; d_call: NA; j_call: TRBJ2-1; cdr3_aa: CASSLAGSEQFF; cdr3_nt: TGTGCCAGTAGTTTAGCCGGGAGCGAGCAGTTCTTC
v_call: TRBV29-1; clone_size: NA; d_call: NA; j_call: TRBJ2-3; cdr3_aa: CSVEAEGPTDAQYF; cdr3_nt: TGCAGCGTTGAAGCCGAAGGTCCCACAGATGCGCAGTATTTT
v_call: TRBV27; clone_size: few; d_call: NA; j_call: TRBJ1-4; cdr3_aa: CASSLVPTNEKLFF; cdr3_nt: TGTGCCAGCAGTTTGGTGCCAACTAATGAAAAACTGTTTTTT
v_call: TRBV24-1; clone_size: NA; d_call: TRBD1; j_call: TRBJ1-1; cdr3_aa: CATEQGANTEAFF; cdr3_nt: TGTGCCACCGAGCAGGGGGCGAACACTGAAGCTTTCTTT
v_call: TRBV4-3; clone_size: NA; d_call: NA; j_call: TRBJ2-7; cdr3_aa: CASSQDYANSYEQYF; cdr3_nt: TGCGCCAGCAGCCAAGATTACGCGAACTCCTACGAGCAGTACTTC
v_call: TRBV20-1; clone_size: NA; d_call: TRBD2; j_call: TRBJ2-5; cdr3_aa: CSAISGTSRETQYF; cdr3_nt: TGCAGTGCCATCTCCGGGACTAGTCGGGAGACCCAGTACTTC
v_call: TRBV7-2; clone_size: once; d_call: TRBD1; j_call: TRBJ2-7; cdr3_aa: CASRGQVPYNEQYF; cdr3_nt: TGTGCCAGCAGGGGACAGGTCCCCTACAATGAGCAGTACTTC
v_call: TRBV7-2; clone_size: few; d_call: NA; j_call: TRBJ1-5; cdr3_aa: CASSYSIQDQPQHF; cdr3_nt: TGTGCCAGCAGCTACTCAATCCAGGATCAGCCCCAGCATTTT
v_call: TRBV19; clone_size: NA; d_call: NA; j_call: TRBJ2-1; cdr3_aa: CAGSIGSNEQFF; cdr3_nt: TGTGCCGGTAGTATAGGGAGCAATGAGCAGTTCTTC
v_call: TRBV28; clone_size: NA; d_call: TRBD2; j_call: TRBJ2-5; cdr3_aa: CASEEGLGEKETQYF; cdr3_nt: TGTGCCAGCGAGGAGGGACTAGGGGAAAAAGAGACCCAGTACTTC
v_call: TRBV12-3/TRBV12-4; clone_size: NA; d_call: TRBD1; j_call: TRBJ1-1; cdr3_aa: CASSPDRAVNTEAFF; cdr3_nt: TGTGCCAGCAGCCCCGACAGGGCAGTGAACACTGAAGCTTTCTTT
v_call: TRBV12-3/TRBV12-4; clone_size: NA; d_call: TRBD1; j_call: TRBJ2-7; cdr3_aa: CASSAWDSEQYF; cdr3_nt: TGTGCCAGCAGTGCCTGGGACAGCGAGCAGTACTTC
v_call: TRBV12-3/TRBV12-4; clone_size: few; d_call: NA; j_call: TRBJ1-1; cdr3_aa: CASSLAGRGTEAFF; cdr3_nt: TGTGCCAGCAGTTTGGCCGGGAGAGGGACTGAAGCTTTCTTT
v_call: TRBV18; clone_size: NA; d_call: NA; j_call: TRBJ1-6; cdr3_aa: CASSTYNSPLHF; cdr3_nt: TGTGCCAGTTCCACTTATAATTCACCCCTCCACTTT
v_call: TRBV5-1; clone_size: few; d_call: NA; j_call: TRBJ2-7; cdr3_aa: CASGRHGYEQYF; cdr3_nt: TGCGCCAGCGGAAGGCACGGCTACGAGCAGTACTTC
v_call: TRBV4-1; clone_size: many; d_call: NA; j_call: TRBJ2-7; cdr3_aa: CASSQQGVGYGQYF; cdr3_nt: TGCGCCAGCAGCCAACAAGGAGTAGGGTACGGGCAGTACTTC
v_call: TRBV7-9; clone_size: many; d_call: NA; j_call: TRBJ2-7; cdr3_aa: CASSKPRSYEQYF; cdr3_nt: TGTGCCAGCAGCAAACCGAGGTCCTACGAGCAGTACTTC
v_call: TRBV5-1; clone_size: NA; d_call: NA; j_call: TRBJ2-7; cdr3_aa: CASSGQMGDYEQYF; cdr3_nt: TGCGCCAGCAGCGGTCAGATGGGGGACTACGAGCAGTACTTC
v_call: TRBV5-1; clone_size: NA; d_call: TRBD1; j_call: TRBJ1-6; cdr3_aa: CASSPRTGANSPLHF; cdr3_nt: TGCGCCAGCAGCCCAAGGACAGGGGCAAATTCACCCCTCCACTTT
v_call: TRBV6-5; clone_size: many; d_call: NA; j_call: TRBJ2-7; cdr3_aa: CASRTDSSPFYEQYF; cdr3_nt: TGTGCCAGCAGAACGGACAGTTCTCCCTTCTACGAGCAGTACTTC
v_call: TRBV7-2; clone_size: NA; d_call: TRBD1; j_call: TRBJ1-2; cdr3_aa: CASSPYRGGYTF; cdr3_nt: TGTGCCAGCAGCCCATACAGGGGCGGCTACACCTTC
v_call: TRBV28; clone_size: many; d_call: NA; j_call: TRBJ2-7; cdr3_aa: CASQTNRAGVSEQYF; cdr3_nt: TGTGCCAGCCAGACTAACAGAGCAGGGGTGAGCGAGCAGTACTTC
v_call: TRBV5-1; clone_size: NA; d_call: TRBD1; j_call: TRBJ2-5; cdr3_aa: CASSLLQGAGQETQYF; cdr3_nt: TGCGCCAGCAGCTTGTTGCAGGGGGCGGGTCAAGAGACCCAGTACTTC